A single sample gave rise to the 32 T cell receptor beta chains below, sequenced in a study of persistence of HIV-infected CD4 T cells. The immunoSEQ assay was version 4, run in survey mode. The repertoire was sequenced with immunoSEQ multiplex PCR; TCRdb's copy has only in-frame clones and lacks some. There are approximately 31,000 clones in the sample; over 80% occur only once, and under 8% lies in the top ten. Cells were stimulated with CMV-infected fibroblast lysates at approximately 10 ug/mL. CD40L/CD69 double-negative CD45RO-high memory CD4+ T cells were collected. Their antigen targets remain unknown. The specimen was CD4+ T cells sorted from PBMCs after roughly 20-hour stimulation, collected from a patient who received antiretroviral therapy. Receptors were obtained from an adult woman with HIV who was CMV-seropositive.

CDR3 sequence reads: CATSRNLGMVVPGNTIYF. The DNA for the CDR3 is TGTGCCACCAGCAGAAACCTAGGGATGGTTGTCCCTGGAAACACCATATATTTT. J is TRBJ1-3 and V is TRBV15; D is ambiguous. Germline V gives CDR1 LNHNV, CDR2 YYDKDF (reference sequence). Trimming stripped 2 bases from V and 2 bases from J, with 19 bases between. The CDR3 is 18 residues long.

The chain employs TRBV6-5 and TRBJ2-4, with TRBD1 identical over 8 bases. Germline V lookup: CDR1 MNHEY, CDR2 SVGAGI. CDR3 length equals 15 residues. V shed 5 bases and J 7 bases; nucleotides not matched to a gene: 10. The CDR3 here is CASSHPGTGKNIQYF. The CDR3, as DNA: TGTGCCAGCAGTCATCCCGGGACAGGAAAGAACATTCAGTACTTC.

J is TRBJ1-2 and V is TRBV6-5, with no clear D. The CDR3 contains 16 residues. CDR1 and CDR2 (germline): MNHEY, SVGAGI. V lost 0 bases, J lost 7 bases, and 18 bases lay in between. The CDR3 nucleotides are TGTGCCAGCAGTTACTCGAGTATTGGGGAAGGCGGTGGCTACACCTTC. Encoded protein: CASSYSSIGEGGGYTF.

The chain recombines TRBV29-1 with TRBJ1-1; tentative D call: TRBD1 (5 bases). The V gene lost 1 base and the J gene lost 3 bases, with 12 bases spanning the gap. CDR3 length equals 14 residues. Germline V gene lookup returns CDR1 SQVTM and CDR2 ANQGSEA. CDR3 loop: CSVEGDGRDTEAFF. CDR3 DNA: TGCAGCGTTGAAGGGGACGGGCGGGACACTGAAGCTTTCTTT. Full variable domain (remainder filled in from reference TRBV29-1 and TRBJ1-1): SAVISQKPSRDICQRGTSLTIQCQVDSQVTMMFWYRQQPGQSLTLIATANQGSEATYESGFVIDKFPISRPNLTFSTLTVSNMSPEDSSIYLCSVEGDGRDTEAFFGQGTRLTVV.

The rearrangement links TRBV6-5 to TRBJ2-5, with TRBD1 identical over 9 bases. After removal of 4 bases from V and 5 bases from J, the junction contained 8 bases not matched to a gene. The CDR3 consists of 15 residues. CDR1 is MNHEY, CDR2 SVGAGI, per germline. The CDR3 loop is CASSFRDRVLETQYF. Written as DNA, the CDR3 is TGTGCCAGCAGTTTCCGGGACAGGGTATTGGAGACCCAGTACTTC.

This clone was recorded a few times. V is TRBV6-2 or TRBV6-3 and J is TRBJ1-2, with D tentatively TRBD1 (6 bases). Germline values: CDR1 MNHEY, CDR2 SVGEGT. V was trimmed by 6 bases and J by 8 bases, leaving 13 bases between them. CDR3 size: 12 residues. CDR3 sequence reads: CASSLQGDGYTF. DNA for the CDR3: TGTGCCAGCAGCCTACAGGGAGACGGCTACACCTTC.

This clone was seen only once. The CDR3 DNA is TGTGCCAGCAGCTCATGGGGGGGCTACGAGCAGTACTTC. This translates into CASSSWGGYEQYF. This sequence joins TRBV5-6 and TRBJ2-7; the match to TRBD2 covers 7 bases. CDR3 length equals 13 residues. V trimming: 3 bases; J trimming: 3 bases; junction bases outside the gene matches: 3. In germline, CDR1 is SGHDT, CDR2 YYEEEE.

This CDR3 is CASSRGGGQTQYF. The DNA for the CDR3 is TGTGCCAGCAGTCGCGGAGGAGGTCAGACCCAGTACTTC. The rearrangement links TRBV7-9 to TRBJ2-5; TRBD2 is a possible D gene (5 bases). Trimming cost V 6 bases and J 6 bases, with 14 bases left between them. CDR3 length: 13 amino acids. CDR1 and CDR2 (germline): SEHNR, FQNEAQ (reference sequence).

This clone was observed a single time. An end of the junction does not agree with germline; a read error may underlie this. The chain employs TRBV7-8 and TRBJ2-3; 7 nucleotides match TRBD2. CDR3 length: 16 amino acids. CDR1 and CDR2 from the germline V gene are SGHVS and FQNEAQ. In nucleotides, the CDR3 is TGTGCCACCAGCCGAGGTGGCCTAGCGGGCACAGATACGCAGTATTTT. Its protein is CATSRGGLAGTDTQYF.

CDR3 nucleotide sequence: TGCGCCAGCAGCATGACAGGGTTCGACACTGAAGCTTTCTTT. This sequence encodes CASSMTGFDTEAFF. The V gene is TRBV5-1, the J gene TRBJ1-1; 7 bases align to TRBD1. The CDR3 length is 14 residues. J lost 3 bases, V lost 4 bases, and 6 bases had no gene match. Germline assignment: CDR1 SGHRS and CDR2 YFSETQ.

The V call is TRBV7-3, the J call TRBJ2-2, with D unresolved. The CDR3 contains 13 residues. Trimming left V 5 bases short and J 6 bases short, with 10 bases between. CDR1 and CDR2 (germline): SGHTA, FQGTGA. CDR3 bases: TGTGCCAGCAGCAAGGGCCCGGCCGGGGAGCTGTTTTTT. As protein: CASSKGPAGELFF.

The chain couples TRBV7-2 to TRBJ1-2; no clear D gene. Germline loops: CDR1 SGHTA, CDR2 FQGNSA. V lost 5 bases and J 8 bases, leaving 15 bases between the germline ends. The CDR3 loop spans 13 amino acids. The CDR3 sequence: CASSLDQVGGYTF. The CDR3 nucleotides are TGTGCCAGCAGCCTAGATCAAGTGGGGGGCTACACCTTC. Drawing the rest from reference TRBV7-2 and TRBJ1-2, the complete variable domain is GAGVSQSPSNKVTEKGKDVELRCDPISGHTALYWYRQSLGQGLEFLIYFQGNSAPDKSGLPSDRFSAERTGGSVSTLTIQRTQQEDSAVYLCASSLDQVGGYTFGSGTRLTVV.

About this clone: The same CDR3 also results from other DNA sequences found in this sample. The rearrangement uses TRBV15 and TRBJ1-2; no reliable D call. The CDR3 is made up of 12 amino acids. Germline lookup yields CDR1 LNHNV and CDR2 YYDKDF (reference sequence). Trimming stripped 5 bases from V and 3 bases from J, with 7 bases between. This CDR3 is CATSARDYGYTF. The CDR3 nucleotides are TGTGCCACCAGCGCTAGGGACTATGGCTACACCTTC.

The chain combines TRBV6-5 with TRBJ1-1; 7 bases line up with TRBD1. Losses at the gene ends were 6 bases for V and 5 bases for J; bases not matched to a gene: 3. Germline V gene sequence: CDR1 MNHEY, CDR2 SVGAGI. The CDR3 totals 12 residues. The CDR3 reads CASRQGSTEAFF. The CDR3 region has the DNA TGTGCCAGCAGACAGGGGTCAACTGAAGCTTTCTTT.

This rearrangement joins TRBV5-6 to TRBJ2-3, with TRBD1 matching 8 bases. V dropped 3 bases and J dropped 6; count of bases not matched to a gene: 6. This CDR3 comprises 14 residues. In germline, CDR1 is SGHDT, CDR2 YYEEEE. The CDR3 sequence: CASSYWTGSDTQYF. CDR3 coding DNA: TGTGCCAGCAGCTACTGGACAGGGAGTGATACGCAGTATTTT.

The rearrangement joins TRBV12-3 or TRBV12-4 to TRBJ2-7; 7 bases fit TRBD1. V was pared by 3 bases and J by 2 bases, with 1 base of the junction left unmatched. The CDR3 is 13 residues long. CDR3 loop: CASSFDRAYEQYF. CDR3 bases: TGTGCCAGCAGTTTCGACAGGGCCTACGAGCAGTACTTC.

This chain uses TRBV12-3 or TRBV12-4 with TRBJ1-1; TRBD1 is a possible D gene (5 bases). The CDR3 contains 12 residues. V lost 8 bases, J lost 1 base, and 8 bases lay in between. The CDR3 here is CASATANTEAFF. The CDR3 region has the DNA TGTGCCAGCGCGACAGCGAACACTGAAGCTTTCTTT.

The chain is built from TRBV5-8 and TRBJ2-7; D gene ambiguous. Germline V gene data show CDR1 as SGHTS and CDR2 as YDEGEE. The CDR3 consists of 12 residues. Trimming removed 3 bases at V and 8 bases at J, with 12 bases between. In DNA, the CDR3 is TGTGCCAGCAGCTCCCCAACCGTGCAGCAGTACTTC. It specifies CASSSPTVQQYF. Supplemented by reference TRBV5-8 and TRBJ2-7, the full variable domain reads EAGVTQSPTHLIKTRGQQATLRCSPISGHTSVYWYQQALGLGLQFLLWYDEGEERNRGNFPPRFSGRQFPNYSSELNVNALELEDSALYLCASSSPTVQQYFGPGTRLTVT.

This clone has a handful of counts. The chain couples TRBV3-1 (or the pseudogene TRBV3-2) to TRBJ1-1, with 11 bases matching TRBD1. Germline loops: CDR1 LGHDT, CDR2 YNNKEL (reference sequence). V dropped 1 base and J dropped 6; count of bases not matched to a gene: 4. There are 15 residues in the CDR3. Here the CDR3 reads CASSQVRTGGSEAFF. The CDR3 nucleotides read TGTGCCAGCAGCCAAGTACGGACAGGGGGCTCTGAAGCTTTCTTT.

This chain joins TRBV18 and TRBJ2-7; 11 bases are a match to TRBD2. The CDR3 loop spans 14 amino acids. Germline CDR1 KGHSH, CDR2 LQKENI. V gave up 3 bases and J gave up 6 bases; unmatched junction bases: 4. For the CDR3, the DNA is TGTGCCAGCTCACCTCCGGGACTAGCGGCCGAGCAGTACTTC. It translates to CASSPPGLAAEQYF.

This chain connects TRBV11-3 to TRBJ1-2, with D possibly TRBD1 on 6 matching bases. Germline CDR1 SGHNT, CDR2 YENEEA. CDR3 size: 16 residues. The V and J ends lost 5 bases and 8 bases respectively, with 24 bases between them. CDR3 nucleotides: TGTGCCAGCAGCCCAGAGGGTGTGGCAGGGGTGAGCGGCTACACCTTC. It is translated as CASSPEGVAGVSGYTF.

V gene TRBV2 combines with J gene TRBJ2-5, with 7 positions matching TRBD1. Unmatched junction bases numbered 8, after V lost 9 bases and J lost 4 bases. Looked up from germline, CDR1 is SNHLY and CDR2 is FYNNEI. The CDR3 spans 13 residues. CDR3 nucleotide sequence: TGTGCCAGAGAAGGGGGCGCCGGAGAGACCCAGTACTTC. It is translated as CAREGGAGETQYF. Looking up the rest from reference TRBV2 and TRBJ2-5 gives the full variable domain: EPEVTQTPSHQVTQMGQEVILRCVPISNHLYFYWYRQILGQKVEFLVSFYNNEISEKSEIFDDQFSVERPDGSNFTLKIRSTKLEDSAMYFCAREGGAGETQYFGPGTRLLVL.

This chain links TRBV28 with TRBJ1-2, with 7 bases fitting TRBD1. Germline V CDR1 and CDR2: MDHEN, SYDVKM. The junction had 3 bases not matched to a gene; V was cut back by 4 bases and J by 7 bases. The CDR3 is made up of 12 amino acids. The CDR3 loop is CASSSGQRGYTF. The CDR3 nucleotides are TGTGCCAGCAGTTCGGGACAGCGTGGCTACACCTTC.

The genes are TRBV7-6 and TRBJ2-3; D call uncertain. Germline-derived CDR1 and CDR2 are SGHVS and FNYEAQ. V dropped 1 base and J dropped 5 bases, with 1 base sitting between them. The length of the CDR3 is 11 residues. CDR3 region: CASSLVDTQYF. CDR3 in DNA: TGTGCCAGCAGCTTAGTAGATACGCAGTATTTT.

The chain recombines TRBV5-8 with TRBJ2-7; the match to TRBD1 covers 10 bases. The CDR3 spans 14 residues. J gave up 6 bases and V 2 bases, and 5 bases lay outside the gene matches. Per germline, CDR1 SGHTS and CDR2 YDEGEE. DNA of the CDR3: TGTGCCAGCAGCTTAGACAGGGGGCGCAGCGAGCAGTACTTC. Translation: CASSLDRGRSEQYF.

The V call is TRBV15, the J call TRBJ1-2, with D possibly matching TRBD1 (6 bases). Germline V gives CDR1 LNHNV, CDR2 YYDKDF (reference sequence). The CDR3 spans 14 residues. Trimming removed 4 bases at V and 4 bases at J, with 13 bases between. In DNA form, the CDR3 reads TGTGCCACCAGCAACACCGGGACAATCTATGGCTACACCTTC. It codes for CATSNTGTIYGYTF.

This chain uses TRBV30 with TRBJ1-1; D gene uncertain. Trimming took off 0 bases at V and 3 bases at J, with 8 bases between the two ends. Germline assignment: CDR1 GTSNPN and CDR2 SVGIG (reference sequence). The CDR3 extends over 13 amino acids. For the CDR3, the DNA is TGTGCCTGGAGTGTACAATCCTACACTGAAGCTTTCTTT. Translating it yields CAWSVQSYTEAFF.

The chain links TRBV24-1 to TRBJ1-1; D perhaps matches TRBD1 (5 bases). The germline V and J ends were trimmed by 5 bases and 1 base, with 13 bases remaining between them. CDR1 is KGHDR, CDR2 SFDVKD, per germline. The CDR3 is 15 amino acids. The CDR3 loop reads CATSGTTQGNTEAFF. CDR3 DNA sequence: TGTGCCACCAGTGGGACAACCCAAGGGAACACTGAAGCTTTCTTT.

Here the CDR3 reads CASSYHRGEAYEQYF. Here the CDR3 DNA reads TGCGCCAGCAGCTACCACAGGGGCGAGGCCTACGAGCAGTACTTC. The chain recombines TRBV5-1 with TRBJ2-7; 7 bases are shared with TRBD1. Germline V CDR1 and CDR2: SGHRS, YFSETQ. After removal of 3 bases from V and 2 bases from J, the junction contained 8 bases not matched to a gene. The CDR3 contains 15 residues.

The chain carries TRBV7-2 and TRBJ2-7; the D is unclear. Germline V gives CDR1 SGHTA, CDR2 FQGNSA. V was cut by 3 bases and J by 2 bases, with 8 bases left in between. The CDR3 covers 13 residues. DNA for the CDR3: TGTGCCAGCAGCTTGGCTCCTACCTACGAGCAGTACTTC. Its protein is CASSLAPTYEQYF.

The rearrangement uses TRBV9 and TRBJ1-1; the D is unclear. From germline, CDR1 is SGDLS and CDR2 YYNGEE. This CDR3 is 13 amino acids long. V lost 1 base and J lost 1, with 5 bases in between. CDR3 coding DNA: TGTGCCAGCAGCGTACAGACGAACACTGAAGCTTTCTTT. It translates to CASSVQTNTEAFF.

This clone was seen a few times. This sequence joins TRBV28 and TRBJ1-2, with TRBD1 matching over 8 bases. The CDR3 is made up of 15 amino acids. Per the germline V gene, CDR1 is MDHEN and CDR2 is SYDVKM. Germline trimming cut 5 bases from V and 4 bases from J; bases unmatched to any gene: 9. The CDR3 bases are TGTGCCAGCAGTGAACCCGTTGACAGGGGCTATGGCTACACCTTC. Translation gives CASSEPVDRGYGYTF.